A single sample is the source of the 24 T cell receptor beta chains below, sequenced in a study of CD8+ T cells in alopecia areata. In each case, RNA was isolated and then reverse transcribed into cDNA as the sequencing template. Libraries were prepared by immunoSEQ multiplex PCR; TCRdb keeps only in-frame clonotypes and omits some of them. The table includes about 220,000 clones, more than 45% detected once. The treatment denotes: oral pan-JAK inhibitor, 5-10 mg twice daily. The sample consisted of CD4+ T cells sorted from blood, taken at week 4, from a patient treated with tofacitinib. All receptors derive from a human donor with alopecia areata.

The V gene is TRBV27, the J gene TRBJ1-6; 9 bases are a match to TRBD1. After removal of 5 bases from V and 9 bases from J, the junction contained 8 bases not matched to a gene. Per germline, CDR1 MNHEY and CDR2 SMNVEV (reference sequence). The CDR3 is 15 amino acids. The CDR3 region has the DNA TGTGCCAGCAGTCTCAAACCGGGACAGGGTTCACCCCTCCACTTT. Translation gives CASSLKPGQGSPLHF.

This chain uses TRBV6-5 with TRBJ2-7; D gene uncertain. The CDR3 length is 12 residues. Germline CDR1 reads MNHEY; CDR2 reads SVGAGI. V was cut by 6 bases and J by 6 bases, with 12 bases left in between. CDR3 protein: CASRDGFGEQYF. The CDR3 bases are TGTGCCAGCAGGGACGGGTTCGGCGAGCAGTACTTC.

This sequence joins TRBV5-1 and TRBJ2-5; D remains ambiguous. The germline V and J ends were trimmed by 3 bases and 4 bases, with 4 bases remaining between them. The CDR3 is made up of 11 amino acids. CDR1 SGHRS and CDR2 YFSETQ come from the germline V gene. The CDR3 spells CASSSGETQYF. The CDR3 bases are TGCGCCAGCAGCTCAGGAGAGACCCAGTACTTC.

This chain joins TRBV5-6 and TRBJ1-5; 8 nucleotides match TRBD1. The CDR3 has 16 amino acids. V shed 4 bases and J 6 bases; nucleotides not matched to a gene: 12. The germline V gene encodes CDR1 SGHDT and CDR2 YYEEEE. The DNA of the CDR3 is TGTGCCAGCAGCCACGGGACAGGCCGTTCGGGTCAGCCCCAGCATTTT. Translated: CASSHGTGRSGQPQHF.

This clone was seen repeatedly, ten times or more. The chain couples TRBV7-8 to TRBJ2-7; 7 bases agree with TRBD1. Trimming at V came to 5 bases and at J to 4 bases, leaving 5 bases not matched to a gene. Germline assignment: CDR1 SGHVS and CDR2 FQNEAQ. This CDR3 has 13 residues. CDR3 sequence (DNA): TGTGCCAGCAGCCGTGGACAGGATTACGAGCAGTACTTC. It specifies CASSRGQDYEQYF.

The chain links TRBV29-1 to TRBJ2-4; 8 bases align to TRBD1. CDR1 is SQVTM and CDR2 is ANQGSEA in the germline V gene. The CDR3 is made up of 12 amino acids. J was trimmed by 6 bases and V by 7 bases; bases with no gene match: 5. The CDR3 region has the DNA TGCAGCGCCACAGGGGGTGTAAACATTCAGTACTTC. It yields the protein CSATGGVNIQYF.

The J gene is TRBJ2-7, the V gene TRBV9, with 9 positions matching TRBD1. From germline, CDR1 is SGDLS and CDR2 YYNGEE. V lost 0 bases to trimming and J lost 6 bases; unmatched junction nucleotides: 7. The CDR3 loop spans 15 amino acids. CDR3 protein: CASSVGWTGVAEQYF. The CDR3 coding sequence is TGTGCCAGCAGCGTAGGTTGGACAGGGGTGGCCGAGCAGTACTTC.

This rearrangement joins TRBV7-3 to TRBJ2-5; the D gene is possibly TRBD1 (6 bases). Per germline, CDR1 SGHTA and CDR2 FQGTGA. V was shortened by 0 bases and J by 1 base, with 18 bases between the two germline ends. The CDR3 spans 18 residues. CDR3 in DNA: TGTGCCAGCAGCTTAACCCCGGGCCGCAGGGGTAGCCAAGAGACCCAGTACTTC. Encoded protein: CASSLTPGRRGSQETQYF. The whole variable domain, filled in from reference TRBV7-3 and TRBJ2-5, reads GAGVSQTPSNKVTEKGKYVELRCDPISGHTALYWYRQSLGQGPEFLIYFQGTGAADDSGLPNDRFFAVRPEGSVSTLKIQRTERGDSAVYLCASSLTPGRRGSQETQYFGPGTRLLVL.

The chain combines TRBV11-2 with TRBJ2-7; D is ambiguous. Trimming shortened V by 0 bases and J by 3 bases, and 9 bases separated the two germline ends. CDR1 is SGHAT and CDR2 is FQNNGV in the germline V gene. The CDR3 loop spans 14 amino acids. The CDR3 DNA follows: TGTGCCAGCAGCTTAGATCTTAGCATCTACGAGCAGTACTTC. It specifies CASSLDLSIYEQYF.

The chain links TRBV29-1 to TRBJ1-1; 9 nucleotides match TRBD1. Losses at the gene ends were 6 bases for V and 4 bases for J; bases not matched to a gene: 6. The CDR3 is 13 amino acids. Germline CDR1 SQVTM, CDR2 ANQGSEA. CDR3 DNA sequence: TGCAGCGTGGGGACAGGGTTGAGCACTGAAGCTTTCTTT. Translation gives CSVGTGLSTEAFF.

Concerning this clone itself: In the same sample, other DNA sequences code for this CDR3. V is TRBV25-1 and J is TRBJ2-1, with 10 positions matching TRBD2. The CDR3 contains 15 residues. Germline values: CDR1 MGHDK, CDR2 SYGVNS. V was clipped by 3 bases and J by 4 bases; unmatched bases: 3. In DNA, the CDR3 is TGTGCCAGCAGTGATTTAGCGGGGGGTTACAATGAGCAGTTCTTC. Translating it yields CASSDLAGGYNEQFF.

This rearrangement joins TRBV30 to TRBJ1-6; perhaps TRBD1 as D (5 bases). This CDR3 is built from 15 residues. From germline, CDR1 is GTSNPN and CDR2 SVGIG (reference sequence). Trimming shortened V by 1 base and J by 9 bases, and 16 bases separated the two germline ends. The DNA for the CDR3 is TGTGCCTGGAGTGGGACACCGGGAATGAGTTCACCCCTCCACTTT. This encodes CAWSGTPGMSSPLHF.

J is TRBJ1-2 and V is TRBV2; D gene ambiguous. This CDR3 is built from 13 residues. Germline V gives CDR1 SNHLY, CDR2 FYNNEI. Between the trimmed V and J ends, which lost 7 bases and 8 bases, there was a span of 17 bases. The CDR3 reads CASKPPAPVGYTF. CDR3 bases: TGTGCCAGCAAGCCTCCGGCACCCGTAGGCTACACCTTC.

This chain uses TRBV5-1 with TRBJ2-5, with D possibly TRBD1 on 5 matching bases. The assigned J gene may be wrong: the sequence end matches TRBJ2-7 better. Germline V gives CDR1 SGHRS, CDR2 YFSETQ. CDR3 length: 14 amino acids. The CDR3 DNA sequence: TGCGCCAGCAGCTTACGCAGGGATATCCACGAGCAGTACTTC. Protein: CASSLRRDIHEQYF.

V gene TRBV30 combines with J gene TRBJ1-1, with TRBD1 matching over 8 bases. The trim removed 3 bases at V and 3 bases at J, leaving 3 bases unmatched. The germline V gene encodes CDR1 GTSNPN and CDR2 SVGIG (reference sequence). The CDR3 covers 13 residues. The CDR3 protein is CAWSDRGDTEAFF. The CDR3 nucleotides read TGTGCCTGGAGCGACAGGGGAGACACTGAAGCTTTCTTT.

The rearrangement uses TRBV30 and TRBJ1-2; no firm D call. CDR1 is GTSNPN and CDR2 is SVGIG in the germline V gene (reference sequence). V lost 3 bases, J lost 8 bases, and 19 bases lay in between. This CDR3 has 14 residues. The CDR3 coding sequence is TGTGCCTGGAGCCACCAAGGCCTGGGAATGGGCTACACCTTC. Translating it yields CAWSHQGLGMGYTF.

The chain carries TRBV29-1 and TRBJ1-2; 8 bases agree with TRBD1. The CDR3 runs 11 residues. V trimming: 6 bases; J trimming: 4 bases; junction bases outside the gene matches: 1. Germline-derived CDR1 and CDR2 are SQVTM and ANQGSEA. CDR3 sequence (DNA): TGCAGCGTAACAGGGGGCTATGGCTACACCTTC. It encodes CSVTGGYGYTF.

This clone was seen a handful of times. This chain links TRBV5-6 with TRBJ1-5, with unresolved D. The CDR3 has 14 amino acids. V was pared by 0 bases and J by 3 bases, with 7 bases between. Germline CDR1 reads SGHDT; CDR2 reads YYEEEE. The DNA of the CDR3 is TGTGCCAGCAGCTTGGGACGGAACAATCAGCCCCAGCATTTT. It specifies CASSLGRNNQPQHF.

V and J are TRBV7-2 and TRBJ2-2, with 9 bases fitting TRBD1. J lost 4 bases, V lost 5 bases, and 8 bases had no gene match. The CDR3 covers 16 residues. Germline loops: CDR1 SGHTA, CDR2 FQGNSA. The CDR3 region has the DNA TGTGCCAGCAGCCGAACACAGGGGGCGCCCACCGGGGAGCTGTTTTTT. Its protein is CASSRTQGAPTGELFF.

The chain employs TRBV7-8 and TRBJ1-1; unclear D gene. CDR1 is SGHVS, CDR2 FQNEAQ, per germline. The CDR3 has 15 residues. Trimming cost V 3 bases and J 5 bases, with 16 bases left between them. Here the CDR3 reads CASSFRRLPRTEAFF. CDR3 sequence (DNA): TGTGCCAGCAGCTTTAGGAGACTTCCAAGAACTGAAGCTTTCTTT.

The chain carries TRBV7-9 and TRBJ2-3, with no clear D. CDR1 is SEHNR, CDR2 FQNEAQ, per germline (reference sequence). V lost 5 bases, J lost 4 bases, and 7 bases lay in between. The CDR3 covers 12 residues. The CDR3 DNA reads TGTGCCAGCAGCCCCACGGCAGATACGCAGTATTTT. This codes for CASSPTADTQYF.

This clone was detected only once. This chain uses TRBV4-3 with TRBJ1-2, with D unclear. Trimming stripped 1 base from V and 8 bases from J, with 17 bases between. The CDR3 totals 15 residues. Germline CDR1 and CDR2: LGHNA and YSLEER. In DNA form, the CDR3 reads TGCGCCAGCAGCCAAGTTCCTCGCCTTTTGAGCGGCTACACCTTC. Translation gives CASSQVPRLLSGYTF.

This clone was detected a few times. In nucleotides, the CDR3 is TGCAGTAGCCGGGCAGGCCCAGATACGCAGTATTTT. This codes for CSSRAGPDTQYF. The chain uses TRBV29-1 and TRBJ2-3; unclear D gene. The CDR3 consists of 12 residues. Germline V CDR1 and CDR2: SQVTM, ANQGSEA.

V gene TRBV30 combines with J gene TRBJ2-1; possible D gene TRBD1, 5 bases. Trimming took 1 base from V and 14 from J, leaving 21 bases between them. The CDR3 has 14 amino acids. CDR1 and CDR2 from the germline V gene are GTSNPN and SVGIG (reference sequence). CDR3 DNA sequence: TGTGCCTGGAGTGACAACACAGGCGCCTCTGAAAAGTTCTTC. It encodes CAWSDNTGASEKFF.